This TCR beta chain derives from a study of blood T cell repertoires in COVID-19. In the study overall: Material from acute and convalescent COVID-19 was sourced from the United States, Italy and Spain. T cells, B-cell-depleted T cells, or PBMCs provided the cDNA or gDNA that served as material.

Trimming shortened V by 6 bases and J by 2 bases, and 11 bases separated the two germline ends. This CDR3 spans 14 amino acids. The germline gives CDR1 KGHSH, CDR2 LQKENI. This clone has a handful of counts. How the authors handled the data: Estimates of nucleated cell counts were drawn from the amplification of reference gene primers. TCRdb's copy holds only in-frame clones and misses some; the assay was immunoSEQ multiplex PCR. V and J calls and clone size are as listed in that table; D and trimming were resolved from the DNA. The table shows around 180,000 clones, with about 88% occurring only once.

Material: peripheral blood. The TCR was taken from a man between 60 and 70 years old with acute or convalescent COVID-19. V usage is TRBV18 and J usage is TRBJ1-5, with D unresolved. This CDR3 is CASSTGNGNQPQHF. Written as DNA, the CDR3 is TGTGCCAGCTCCACTGGTAATGGCAATCAGCCCCAGCATTTT.